This is a list of T cell receptor beta chains from one sample in a study of HIV-infected patients and healthy controls. TCRdb fed the 5' RACE reads into MiXCR, producing one record per CDR3 protein. In the table there are about 14,000 distinct CDR3 sequences, less than 15% of which are singletons. The sequences come from blood, collected during antiretroviral therapy. Receptor source: an adult with HIV infection. The donor label of this sample is uncertain. Both conserved end residues are part of each CDR3. D genes are given only for firm matches. Rows may omit the clone size; those that give it use once, few, many or a size class.

CDR3nt,CDR3aa,abundance,d_gene,v_gene,j_gene
TGTGCCACCCAGAAGGCCGGCTACGAGCAGTACTTC,CATQKAGYEQYF,few,-,TRBV28,TRBJ2-7
TGTGCCACCAGCATGGGGGGCGAAAAGACCCAGTACTTC,CATSMGGEKTQYF,-,-,TRBV15,TRBJ2-5
TGTGCCAGCAGCCAAGTCCTCGGGACAGGGTTTGGCTACACCTTC,CASSQVLGTGFGYTF,many,TRBD1,TRBV3-1,TRBJ1-2
TGTGCCAGCAGTTTGACAGGCTCTGGAAACACCATATATTTT,CASSLTGSGNTIYF,many,-,TRBV12-3/TRBV12-4,TRBJ1-3
TGTGCCAGCAGTGAGGGGACAGCGTCCTACAATGAGCAGTTCTTC,CASSEGTASYNEQFF,-,TRBD1,TRBV25-1,TRBJ2-1
TGTGCCAGCAGTTTACTCAGGGAATCTCAGCCCCAGCATTTT,CASSLLRESQPQHF,many,-,TRBV28,TRBJ1-5
TGCGCCAGCAGCTTGTCCGGGACAGGGGGAGATACGCAGTATTTT,CASSLSGTGGDTQYF,many,TRBD1,TRBV5-1,TRBJ2-3
TGTGCCAGCAGCTATGCTAACTATGGCTACACCTTC,CASSYANYGYTF,few,-,TRBV7-9,TRBJ1-2
TGTGCCAGCAGTACTCACGGGACTAACCTCCAAGAGACCCAGTACTTC,CASSTHGTNLQETQYF,-,TRBD2,TRBV28,TRBJ2-5
TGCGCCAGCAGTGAGTCAACTAGATCCGGAGAGACCCAGTACTTC,CASSESTRSGETQYF,many,-,TRBV10-1,TRBJ2-5
TGTGCCAGCAGTGGAACTAGCGGATTCACAGATACGCAGTATTTT,CASSGTSGFTDTQYF,many,TRBD2,TRBV2,TRBJ2-3